One sample yielded the 13 T cell receptor beta chains listed below, sequenced in a study of blood T cells in healthy people across ages. It was with a sample-barcoded 5' primer and a J-beta primer mix that a second PCR of roughly 7 to 12 cycles was run. MiXCR, run by TCRdb on the 5' RACE reads, gives a single entry per CDR3 protein. The sample yields around 800,000 distinct CDR3 sequences, 60% to 80% seen once. The source material was blood. All receptors come from a man aged 30-40 years in good health.

This clonotype was observed once. The chain carries TRBV4-3 and TRBJ2-3; TRBD2 matches at 11 bases. The CDR3 contains 17 residues. Germline assignment: CDR1 LGHNA and CDR2 YSLEER. The V segment lost 1 base and the J segment 2 bases; nucleotides outside the gene matches: 5. The CDR3 DNA is TGCGCCAGCAGCCAAGCACAGACTAGCGGGGACACAGATACGCAGTATTTT. Its translation: CASSQAQTSGDTDTQYF.

A single count supports this clonotype. The rearrangement uses TRBV11-3 and TRBJ1-4; 8 bases line up with TRBD1. The CDR3 is 16 amino acids. Germline V CDR1 and CDR2: SGHNT, YENEEA. The ends lost 5 bases at V and 0 bases at J; junction bases unmatched: 5. The CDR3, as DNA: TGTGCCAGCAGCCGGGACAGGTCTACAACTAATGAAAAACTGTTTTTT. Its translation is CASSRDRSTTNEKLFF.

This clonotype was found once. The chain uses TRBV27 and TRBJ2-2, with D uncertain. Germline CDR1 is MNHEY and CDR2 is SMNVEV (reference sequence). V was cut by 8 bases and J by 9 bases, with 19 bases left in between. The CDR3 is 14 residues long. CDR3 residues: CASPRPLWSRELFF. The CDR3 region has the DNA TGTGCCAGCCCGAGACCCCTTTGGTCCCGGGAGCTGTTTTTT.

Concerning this clonotype: This may come from a read error, since a much larger clone is one base off. The chain employs TRBV10-3 and TRBJ2-1; weak D call: TRBD2 (6 bases). This CDR3 has 15 amino acids. Germline values: CDR1 ENHRY, CDR2 SYGVKD. The DNA of the CDR3 is TGTGCCATCAAAACGCGGGAAGAGACCTACAATGAGCGGTTCTTC. Its protein is CAIKTREETYNERFF.

The rearrangement uses TRBV18 and TRBJ2-1, with 11 nucleotides matching TRBD2. Germline-derived CDR1 and CDR2 are KGHSH and LQKENI. V lost 6 bases, J lost 7 bases, and 5 bases stayed unmatched. The CDR3 spans 14 residues. The CDR3, as DNA: TGTGCCAGCTCGACTAGCGGGGATGTGAATGAGCAGTTCTTC. Translation gives CASSTSGDVNEQFF.

This chain connects TRBV4-3 to TRBJ2-5; perhaps TRBD2 as D (6 bases). Germline V CDR1 and CDR2: LGHNA, YSLEER. Trimming removed 0 bases at V and 1 base at J, with 15 bases between. The CDR3 runs 17 residues. The CDR3 sequence is CASSQEGGLAAQETQYF. The CDR3 DNA reads TGCGCCAGCAGCCAAGAAGGAGGGCTAGCAGCCCAAGAGACCCAGTACTTC.

V is TRBV6-6 and J is TRBJ2-5, with unresolved D. Germline V gives CDR1 MNHNY, CDR2 SVGAGI (reference sequence). Trimming removed 8 bases from V and 3 bases from J, with 16 bases in between. The CDR3 covers 14 residues. The chain's CDR3 is CASVKDSIKETQYF. For the CDR3, the DNA is TGTGCCAGCGTAAAAGACTCCATAAAAGAGACCCAGTACTTC.

The V call is TRBV7-2, the J call TRBJ2-3; TRBD2 might be the D (6 bases). With 3 bases removed from V and 5 bases from J, the gap between germline ends came to 18 bases. The CDR3 runs 16 residues. Germline values: CDR1 SGHTA, CDR2 FQGNSA. The CDR3 DNA is TGTGCCAGCAGCTTTGGGACGTCCTGGAGGGGAGATACGCAGTATTTT. Its protein is CASSFGTSWRGDTQYF. Full variable domain (remainder filled in from reference TRBV7-2 and TRBJ2-3): GAGVSQSPSNKVTEKGKDVELRCDPISGHTALYWYRQSLGQGLEFLIYFQGNSAPDKSGLPSDRFSAERTGGSVSTLTIQRTQQEDSAVYLCASSFGTSWRGDTQYFGPGTRLTVL.

This clonotype was picked up a small number of times. The CDR3 loop is CASSPGQLAKNIQYF. CDR3 in DNA: TGTGCCAGCAGCCCGGGACAGCTAGCCAAAAACATTCAGTACTTC. The genes are TRBV5-6 and TRBJ2-4, with 7 bases fitting TRBD1. Germline CDR1 SGHDT, CDR2 YYEEEE. Unmatched junction bases numbered 4, after V lost 4 bases and J lost 0 bases. The CDR3 is 15 residues long.

The V and J genes are TRBV21-1 and TRBJ2-4; the tabulated D call, TRBD1, remains unverified against the DNA. TRBV21-1 is assigned pseudogene status. CDR3 length equals 17 residues. CDR3 nucleotides: TGTGCCAGCAGCAAAACCGGGACAGACTTTTCCAAAAACATTCAGTACTTC. Amino acids: CASSKTGTDFSKNIQYF.

This chain joins TRBV15 and TRBJ1-5, with unresolved D. Germline V gene data show CDR1 as LNHNV and CDR2 as YYDKDF (reference sequence). The V and J ends lost 1 base and 5 bases respectively, with 3 bases between them. This CDR3 region has 12 residues. The CDR3 DNA sequence: TGTGCCACCAGCAGAGTTGATCAGCCCCAGCATTTT. Translating it yields CATSRVDQPQHF.

The chain links TRBV9 to TRBJ2-2, with 7 nucleotides matching TRBD2. This CDR3 region has 18 residues. Germline loops: CDR1 SGDLS, CDR2 YYNGEE. V trimming: 3 bases; J trimming: 5 bases; junction bases outside the gene matches: 16. The CDR3 is CASSGPLRAGKGTGELFF. DNA for the CDR3: TGTGCCAGCAGCGGCCCCCTACGAGCGGGGAAAGGGACCGGGGAGCTGTTTTTT.

This clonotype was detected only a few times. The V gene is TRBV12-3 or TRBV12-4, the J gene TRBJ2-1; D gene ambiguous. The CDR3 spans 14 residues. The V end was cut by 3 bases, the J end by 4 bases, with 10 bases between. In DNA, the CDR3 is TGTGCCAGCAGTTTTAGGTCGGAATACAATGAGCAGTTCTTC. Its protein product is CASSFRSEYNEQFF.